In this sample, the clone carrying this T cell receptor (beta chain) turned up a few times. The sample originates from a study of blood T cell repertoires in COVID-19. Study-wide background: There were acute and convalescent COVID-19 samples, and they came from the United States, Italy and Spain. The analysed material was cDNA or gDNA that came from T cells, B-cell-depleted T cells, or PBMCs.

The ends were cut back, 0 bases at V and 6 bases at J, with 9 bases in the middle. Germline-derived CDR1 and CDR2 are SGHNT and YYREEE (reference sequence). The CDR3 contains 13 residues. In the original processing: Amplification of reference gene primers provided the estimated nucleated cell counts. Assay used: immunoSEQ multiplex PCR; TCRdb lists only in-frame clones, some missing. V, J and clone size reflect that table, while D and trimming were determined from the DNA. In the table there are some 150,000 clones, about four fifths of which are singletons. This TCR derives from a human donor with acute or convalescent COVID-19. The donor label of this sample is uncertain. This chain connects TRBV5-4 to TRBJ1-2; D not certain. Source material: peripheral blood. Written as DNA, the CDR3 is TGTGCCAGCAGCTTGGCCCTTCAGGATGGCTACACCTTC. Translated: CASSLALQDGYTF.